This TCR beta chain was recovered during a study of cytomegalovirus exposure and HLA in healthy donors. Study in general: Early on, a data release was issued that held tens of millions of unique TCRs from HLA-typed donors. Overall study results and limits: Near-uniform donor sequencing depth was presumed by presence/absence analyses.

Use of 60 Vbeta and 13 Jbeta primers characterized the PCR. TCRdb keeps only in-frame clones here, not all; method: immunoSEQ multiplex PCR. In the table there are 150,000 to 200,000 clones, roughly 73% of which are singletons. Healthy donors of bone marrow made up the group. With 0 bases removed from V and 4 bases from J, the gap between germline ends came to 8 bases. Germline V gene data show CDR1 as SGHRS and CDR2 as YFSETQ. The CDR3 is made up of 14 amino acids. This clone appeared a single time. The antigen is unknown. The sample holds other DNA sequences that translate to the same CDR3. The sequencing sample was made of PBMCs. The receptor's source is a female donor in good health and CMV-seronegative. The chain joins TRBV5-1 to TRBJ1-5; D gene ambiguous. In nucleotides, the CDR3 is TGCGCCAGCAGCTTGGAAGGAGGGAATCAGCCCCAGCATTTT. Protein product: CASSLEGGNQPQHF.